A selection of T cell receptor beta chains follows, all from one sample in a study of brain metastases from non-small cell lung cancer. Sequenced by immunoSEQ multiplex PCR; TCRdb stores in-frame clones only, minus some. The sample includes roughly 4,800 clones, roughly 85% of them seen just once. Material: primary lung tumor tissue. The source of these receptors is a donor aged 40 or older with non-small cell lung cancer. Both conserved end residues are part of each CDR3. D genes are given only for firm matches. Size tells how often a clone was seen (once, few, many) or the class of an expanded clone, and some rows leave it out.

clone_size	d_call	cdr3_length	v_call	j_call	cdr3_nt	cdr3_aa
.	.	14	TRBV5-1	TRBJ2-1	TGCGCCAGCAGTTCCAGGGGTGCGTACAATGAGCAGTTCTTC	CASSSRGAYNEQFF
.	.	14	TRBV3-1/TRBV3-2	TRBJ1-6	TGTGCCAGCAGCCAAGGGGCAGGGATTTCACCCCTCCACTTT	CASSQGAGISPLHF
.	TRBD1	17	TRBV19	TRBJ2-6	TGTGCCAGTAGCACCGTCACAGGGGCTACTGGGGCCAACGTCCTGACTTTC	CASSTVTGATGANVLTF
.	.	15	TRBV18	TRBJ1-3	TGTGCCAGCTCACCGGGGGGCCTCTCTGGAAACACCATATATTTT	CASSPGGLSGNTIYF
.	TRBD1	15	TRBV5-1	TRBJ2-1	TGCGCCAGCAGCCATGGACAGGGGGGATACAATGAGCAGTTCTTC	CASSHGQGGYNEQFF
.	TRBD2	16	TRBV3-1/TRBV3-2	TRBJ2-1	TGTGCCAGCAGCCAAGATAGGCTAGCGGGAGTCAATGAGCAGTTCTTC	CASSQDRLAGVNEQFF
.	.	12	TRBV29-1	TRBJ2-5	TGCAGCGTTGGGACGGCCCAAGAGACCCAGTACTTC	CSVGTAQETQYF
.	.	13	TRBV12-3/TRBV12-4	TRBJ2-5	TGTGCCAGCAGGCCGCCTAACCGGGAGACCCAGTACTTC	CASRPPNRETQYF
.	.	14	TRBV18	TRBJ1-3	TGTGCCAGCTCCCCCGGTATCTCTGGAAACACCATATATTTT	CASSPGISGNTIYF
.	TRBD1	14	TRBV15	TRBJ2-7	TGTGCCACCAGCAGTACGGGACAGGGGTTCGAGCAGTACTTC	CATSSTGQGFEQYF
.	.	11	TRBV5-4	TRBJ2-7	TGTGCCAGCAGCTTGTTGAGCGAGCAGTACTTC	CASSLLSEQYF
.	TRBD2	16	TRBV10-1	TRBJ2-1	TGCGCCAGCAGTAACAGGGGAGCTAGCGGGAGATATGAGCAGTTCTTC	CASSNRGASGRYEQFF
.	.	15	TRBV18	TRBJ1-1	TGTGCCAGCTCCCTCCCTGGTGGACAAGACACTGAAGCTTTCTTT	CASSLPGGQDTEAFF
once	.	13	TRBV28	TRBJ2-3	TGTGCCAGCACCAGGGAGAGCACAGATACGCAGTATTTT	CASTRESTDTQYF
.	.	15	TRBV9	TRBJ1-6	TGTGCCAGCAGCGTAGGCACAGTCTCTAATTCACCCCTCCACTTT	CASSVGTVSNSPLHF
.	.	13	TRBV30	TRBJ1-3	TGTGCCTGGAGTCAGGCAGGCGGAAACACCATATATTTT	CAWSQAGGNTIYF